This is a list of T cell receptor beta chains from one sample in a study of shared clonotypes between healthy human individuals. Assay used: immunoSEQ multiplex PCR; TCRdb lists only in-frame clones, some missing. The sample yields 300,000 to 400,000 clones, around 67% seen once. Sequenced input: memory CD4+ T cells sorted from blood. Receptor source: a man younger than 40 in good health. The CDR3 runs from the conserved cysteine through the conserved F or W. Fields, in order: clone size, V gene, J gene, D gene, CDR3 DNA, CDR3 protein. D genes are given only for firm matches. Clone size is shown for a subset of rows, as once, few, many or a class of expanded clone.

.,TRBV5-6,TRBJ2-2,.,TGTGCCAGCAGGTTTGCCCCGAACACCGGGGAGCTGTTTTTT,CASRFAPNTGELFF
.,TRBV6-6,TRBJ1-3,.,TGTGCCAGCGGTTCCTTCTCTGGAAACACCATATATTTT,CASGSFSGNTIYF
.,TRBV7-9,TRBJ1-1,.,TGTGCCAGCAGCTTAGCCAGGGAGGACACTGAAGCTTTCTTT,CASSLAREDTEAFF
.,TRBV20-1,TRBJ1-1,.,TGCAGTGCTATAATGAACACTGAAGCTTTCTTT,CSAIMNTEAFF
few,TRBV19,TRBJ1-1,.,TGTGCCAGTAGCGCCCATCAGAACACTGAAGCTTTCTTT,CASSAHQNTEAFF
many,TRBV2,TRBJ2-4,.,TGTGCCAGCAGTGAATTAGGGCGGGGCGTGGACATTCAGTACTTC,CASSELGRGVDIQYF
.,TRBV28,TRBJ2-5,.,TGTGCCAGCAGTGGGTGGGGACAAGAGACCCAGTACTTC,CASSGWGQETQYF
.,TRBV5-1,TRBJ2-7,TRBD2,TGCGCCAGCAGCTTGGGGCCTAGCGGGGAGTACGAGCAGTACTTC,CASSLGPSGEYEQYF
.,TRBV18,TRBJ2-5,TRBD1,TGTGCCAGCTCACCCTGGGACAGCCAAGAGACCCAGTACTTC,CASSPWDSQETQYF
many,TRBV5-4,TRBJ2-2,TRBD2,TGTGCCAGCAGCCAACCAGGGGCTAGCGGGCTCACCGGGGAGCTGTTTTTT,CASSQPGASGLTGELFF
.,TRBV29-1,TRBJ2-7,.,TGCAGCGTTGAAGCCCCCCGGGGCCCTGGCATTCGGGAGCAGTACTTC,CSVEAPRGPGIREQYF
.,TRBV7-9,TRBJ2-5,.,TGTGCCAGCAGCCCGAAGCGCCGAGTCGGAGAGACCCAGTACTTC,CASSPKRRVGETQYF
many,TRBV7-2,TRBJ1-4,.,TGTGCCAGCAGCCCGACCGGCAGGGGTGGCGAAAAACTGTTTTTT,CASSPTGRGGEKLFF
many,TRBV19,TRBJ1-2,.,TGTGCCAGTAGTATAAACGGGGATAACTATGGCTACACCTTC,CASSINGDNYGYTF
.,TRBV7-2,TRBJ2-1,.,TGTGCCAGCAGCTTAGTGCGTCTTACGGCTTCTGAGCAGTTCTTC,CASSLVRLTASEQFF
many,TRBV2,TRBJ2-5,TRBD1,TGTGCCAGCAGTAGGGACAGGGTCGAGACCCAGTACTTC,CASSRDRVETQYF
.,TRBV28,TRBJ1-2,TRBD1,TGTGCCAGCAAAGGCCGGGACAGGGGGCAGGTAAACTATGGCTACACCTTC,CASKGRDRGQVNYGYTF
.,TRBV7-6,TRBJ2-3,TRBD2,TGTGCCAGCAGCTTTGGACTAGCGCAGACAGATACGCAGTATTTT,CASSFGLAQTDTQYF
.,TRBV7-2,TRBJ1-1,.,TGTGCCAGCAGCCGATATCGGACGGGGAACACTGAAGCTTTCTTT,CASSRYRTGNTEAFF
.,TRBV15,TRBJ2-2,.,TGTGCCACCAGCGTCTACACCGGGGAGCTGTTTTTT,CATSVYTGELFF
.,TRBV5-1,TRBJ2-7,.,TGCGCCAGCAGCTTGCAGGGGGCTCTAGCGGAGGAGCAGTACTTC,CASSLQGALAEEQYF
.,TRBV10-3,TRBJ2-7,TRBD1,TGTGCCATAGGACAGGGACCAGCCTCCTACGAGCAGTACTTC,CAIGQGPASYEQYF
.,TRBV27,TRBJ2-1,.,TGTGCCAGCAGTTTAGAATCTCGGGAGGGGGCGTACAATGAGCAGTTCTTC,CASSLESREGAYNEQFF
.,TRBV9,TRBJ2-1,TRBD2,TGTGCCAGCAGCGTGGGACTAGCGCCATCTGAGCAGTTCTTC,CASSVGLAPSEQFF
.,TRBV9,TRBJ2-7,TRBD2,TGTGCCAGCAGCGTAGGGGGTCCAGCGGGATTCTACGAGCAGTACTTC,CASSVGGPAGFYEQYF
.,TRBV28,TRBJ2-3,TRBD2,TGTGCCAGCAAGAAAAGTGGGACTAGCGGCACAGATACGCAGTATTTT,CASKKSGTSGTDTQYF
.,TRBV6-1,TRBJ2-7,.,TGTGCCAGCAGTCCCCGAGGGGTCTACGAGCAGTACTTC,CASSPRGVYEQYF
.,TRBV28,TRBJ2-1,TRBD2,TGTGCCAGCAGCTCCGGGGGACTAGCGGGTTCCAATGAGCAGTTCTTC,CASSSGGLAGSNEQFF